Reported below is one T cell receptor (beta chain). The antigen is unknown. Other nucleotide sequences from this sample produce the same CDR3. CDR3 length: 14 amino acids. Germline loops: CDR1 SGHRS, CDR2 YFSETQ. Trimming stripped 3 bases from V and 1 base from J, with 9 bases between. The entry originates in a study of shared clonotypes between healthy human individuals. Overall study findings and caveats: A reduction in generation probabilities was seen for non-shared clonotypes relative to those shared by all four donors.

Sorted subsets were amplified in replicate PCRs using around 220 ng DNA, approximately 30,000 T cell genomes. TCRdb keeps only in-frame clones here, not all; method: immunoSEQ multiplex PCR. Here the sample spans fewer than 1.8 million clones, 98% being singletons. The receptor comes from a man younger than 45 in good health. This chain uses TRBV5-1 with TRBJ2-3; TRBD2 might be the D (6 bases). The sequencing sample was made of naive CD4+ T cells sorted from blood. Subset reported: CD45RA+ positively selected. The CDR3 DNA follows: TGCGCCAGCAGCTCCGGGACTGGCACAGATACGCAGTATTTT. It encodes CASSSGTGTDTQYF.